These T cell receptor beta chains were read from a single sample in a study of T cells after yellow fever vaccination. Using its own MiXCR run on the 5' RACE reads, TCRdb lists one record per CDR3 protein. The sample has fewer than 650,000 distinct CDR3 sequences; 20% to 25% are singletons. This material consisted of PBMCs, taken 21 days after the first yellow fever vaccination. The receptors were gathered from a man younger than 30 who received the YFV17D yellow fever vaccine. The CDR3 runs from the conserved cysteine through the conserved F or W. The D gene is left open where the match is weak. A clone size is listed for some rows: how often the clone was seen (once, few, many), or a class if it is expanded.

J	length	D	size	V	CDR3	DNA
TRBJ2-7	10	NA	few	TRBV3-1	CAAGGREQYF	TGTGCCGCCGGGGGTCGCGAGCAGTACTTC
TRBJ2-5	13	NA	NA	TRBV20-1	CSAPPVGRETQYF	TGCAGTGCGCCCCCGGTCGGGCGGGAGACCCAGTACTTC
TRBJ2-1	15	NA	few	TRBV20-1	CSARVRGFFAGEQFF	TGCAGTGCTAGAGTGAGGGGGTTTTTTGCGGGTGAGCAGTTCTTC
TRBJ1-4	14	NA	NA	TRBV7-6	CASSLEGTYEKLFF	TGTGCCAGCAGCTTAGAGGGGACTTATGAAAAACTGTTTTTT
TRBJ1-2	14	NA	many	TRBV7-8	CASSIGSAAYGYTF	TGTGCCAGCAGCATAGGGTCGGCAGCGTATGGCTACACCTTC
TRBJ2-1	13	NA	NA	TRBV12-3/TRBV12-4	CASTPLPINEQFF	TGTGCCAGCACCCCCCTACCGATCAATGAGCAGTTCTTC
TRBJ1-3	15	NA	NA	TRBV7-2	CASSVQGYSGNTIYF	TGTGCCAGCAGCGTTCAGGGATACTCTGGAAACACCATATATTTT
TRBJ1-5	15	NA	few	TRBV6-2/TRBV6-3	CASSLGSQDNQPQHF	TGTGCCAGCAGTCTTGGGAGCCAAGACAATCAGCCCCAGCATTTT
TRBJ1-5	17	NA	NA	TRBV3-1	CASSPTVNNDSNQPQHF	TGTGCCAGCAGCCCGACAGTTAATAATGATAGCAATCAGCCCCAGCATTTT
TRBJ2-2	11	NA	NA	TRBV2	CASRGLRELFF	TGTGCCAGCAGGGGCTTGAGGGAGCTGTTTTTT
TRBJ2-5	15	TRBD1	few	TRBV7-8	CASSQWDRDGETQYF	TGTGCCAGCAGCCAATGGGACAGGGACGGGGAGACCCAGTACTTC
TRBJ2-3	15	NA	NA	TRBV4-1	CASSQEAGQADTQYF	TGCGCCAGCAGCCAAGAGGCAGGCCAGGCAGATACGCAGTATTTT
TRBJ2-5	14	TRBD1	few	TRBV2	CASSPWTGRQSQYF	TGTGCCAGCAGCCCCTGGACAGGACGACAGTCCCAGTACTTC
TRBJ2-3	14	TRBD1	NA	TRBV7-9	CASSADRAGGRQYF	TGTGCCAGCAGCGCGGACAGGGCCGGCGGTAGGCAGTATTTT